Below are 21 T cell receptor beta chains sequenced from a single sample in a study of cytomegalovirus exposure and HLA in healthy donors. PCR primers comprised 60 Vbeta and 13 Jbeta primers. Assay used: immunoSEQ multiplex PCR; TCRdb lists only in-frame clones, some missing. The table records around 110,000 clones, around 75% of them present only once. Material for sequencing was PBMCs. The receptors were sampled from a male donor in good health and CMV-seropositive.

In its sample, this clone was seen a few times. The V call is TRBV28, the J call TRBJ2-3; 7 positions match TRBD1. Germline V gene lookup returns CDR1 MDHEN and CDR2 SYDVKM. Trimming cost V 7 bases and J 2 bases; bases outside gene matches: 9. The CDR3 runs 15 residues. This CDR3 is CASNNRGPTTDTQYF. DNA for the CDR3: TGTGCCAGCAATAACAGGGGACCCACCACAGATACGCAGTATTTT. Looking up the rest from reference TRBV28 and TRBJ2-3 gives the full variable domain: DVKVTQSSRYLVKRTGEKVFLECVQDMDHENMFWYRQDPGLGLRLIYFSYDVKMKEKGDIPEGYSVSREKKERFSLILESASTNQTSMYLCASNNRGPTTDTQYFGPGTRLTVL.

Worth noting for this clone: One end of the junction fails to match germline, which may point to a read error. Additional DNA sequences in this sample encode the identical CDR3. The chain has TRBV10-3 and TRBJ2-7, with D perhaps matching TRBD2 (7 bases). CDR3 length equals 14 residues. In germline, CDR1 is ENHRY, CDR2 SYGVKD. The CDR3 DNA is TGTGCCATCAGACGGGGGGACAACTCCTACGAGCAGTATTTC. This encodes CAIRRGDNSYEQYF.

The chain joins TRBV19 to TRBJ1-2; D not resolved. The CDR3 is 13 amino acids. Germline lookup yields CDR1 LNHDA and CDR2 SQIVND (reference sequence). The V gene lost 2 bases and the J gene lost 2 bases, with 6 bases spanning the gap. Written as DNA, the CDR3 is TGTGCCAGTAGTATAACACAGAACTATGGCTACACCTTC. It codes for CASSITQNYGYTF.

The gene calls are TRBV11-1 and TRBJ2-5; 11 bases fit TRBD1. The J call is in doubt because the DNA end fits TRBJ2-7 better. Germline CDR1 is SGHAT and CDR2 is FQDESV (reference sequence). CDR3 length: 15 amino acids. CDR3 sequence: CASSLGTGGFYEQYF. The CDR3 DNA reads as TGTGCCAGCAGCTTAGGGACAGGGGGCTTTTACGAGCAGTACTTC.

The chain couples TRBV29-1 to TRBJ1-2; 8 positions agree with TRBD1. Germline values: CDR1 SQVTM, CDR2 ANQGSEA. Unmatched junction bases numbered 9, after V lost 5 bases and J lost 4 bases. The CDR3 sequence is 14 residues long. The CDR3 nucleotides are TGCAGCGTTACCCTTCGGACAGGGCCCTATGGCTACACCTTC. Protein: CSVTLRTGPYGYTF.

The CDR3 here is CASNDPGNPNYGYTF. The CDR3 bases are TGTGCCAGCAATGATCCAGGGAATCCTAACTATGGCTACACCTTC. The rearrangement joins TRBV6-1 to TRBJ1-2; TRBD1 is a possible D gene (5 bases). V was trimmed by 7 bases and J by 0 bases, leaving 15 bases between them. The CDR3 is 15 residues long. Germline lookup yields CDR1 MNHNS and CDR2 SASEGT.

This clone showed up just a few times. The chain is built from TRBV2 and TRBJ2-5; D gene uncertain. The CDR3 is 14 residues long. The germline CDR1 and CDR2 sequences are SNHLY and FYNNEI. The V end was cut by 2 bases, the J end by 5 bases, with 12 bases between. CDR3 DNA sequence: TGTGCCAGCAGTGAATCCCTAGTCCGGGAGACCCAGTACTTC. It translates to CASSESLVRETQYF.

This clone was counted between two and nine times. This sequence joins TRBV7-8 and TRBJ2-7; possibly TRBD2 for D (6 bases). This CDR3 is 16 amino acids long. V was cut by 1 base and J by 3 bases, with 16 bases left in between. Germline V gives CDR1 SGHVS, CDR2 FQNEAQ. The CDR3 DNA reads TGTGCCAGCAGCTTAGTCATATTTCCGGGGGACTACGAGCAGTACTTC. Residues: CASSLVIFPGDYEQYF.

This chain links TRBV6-4 with TRBJ2-1; TRBD2 matches 16 bases. CDR1 is MRHNA and CDR2 is SNTAGT in the germline V gene. Trimming at V came to 2 bases and at J to 10 bases, leaving 5 bases not matched to a gene. The CDR3 contains 16 residues. Written as DNA, the CDR3 is TGTGCCAGCAGTGACGAGGCGGGACTAGCGGGGGGGGAGCAGTTCTTC. This sequence encodes CASSDEAGLAGGEQFF.

The rearrangement uses TRBV28 and TRBJ2-1; TRBD1 matches 9 bases. The CDR3 runs to 13 residues. V lost 4 bases and J lost 8; bases outside the gene matches: 3. Per the germline V gene, CDR1 is MDHEN and CDR2 is SYDVKM. In DNA form, the CDR3 reads TGTGCCAGCAGTTCGGACAGGGGTGATGAGCAGTTCTTC. Residues: CASSSDRGDEQFF.

The gene calls are TRBV7-8 and TRBJ1-1; weak D call: TRBD1 (6 bases). Looked up from germline, CDR1 is SGHVS and CDR2 is FQNEAQ. The CDR3 has 13 amino acids. With 4 bases removed from V and 11 bases from J, the gap between germline ends came to 17 bases. CDR3 DNA: TGTGCCAGCAGCTCGCCCAGGGGTCTGGGTGCTTTCTTT. This translates into CASSSPRGLGAFF.

The chain couples TRBV7-2 to TRBJ1-3; maybe TRBD1 (6 bases). The CDR3 has 16 residues. The V end lost 4 bases, the J end lost 0 bases, and 13 bases lay between the germline ends. CDR1 and CDR2 (germline): SGHTA, FQGNSA. The DNA for the CDR3 is TGTGCCAGCAGCTCGCCAGACAGGAGCTCTGGAAACACCATATATTTT. This sequence encodes CASSSPDRSSGNTIYF.

This chain uses TRBV6-5 with TRBJ1-2, with a weak D call TRBD1 (6 bases). This CDR3 is built from 15 residues. Germline V CDR1 and CDR2: MNHEY, SVGAGI. Between the trimmed V and J ends, which lost 2 bases and 6 bases, there was a span of 16 bases. Here the CDR3 DNA reads TGTGCCAGCAGTTACCTATATAGGACAGATCATGGCTACACCTTC. This sequence encodes CASSYLYRTDHGYTF.

V is TRBV19 and J is TRBJ1-5; D unresolved. V was pared by 2 bases and J by 1 base, with 9 bases between. The CDR3 is made up of 15 amino acids. Per the germline V gene, CDR1 is LNHDA and CDR2 is SQIVND (reference sequence). Here the CDR3 reads CASSIMTLSNQPQHF. The CDR3 nucleotides are TGTGCCAGTAGTATAATGACACTCAGCAATCAGCCCCAGCATTTT.

This clone was picked up one time. The chain carries TRBV7-3 and TRBJ2-1; 12 nucleotides agree with TRBD2. The CDR3 consists of 18 residues. The germline gives CDR1 SGHTA, CDR2 FQGTGA. V gave up 2 bases and J gave up 1 base; unmatched junction bases: 6. Here the CDR3 reads CASSLRLAGVGSYNEQFF. The CDR3, as DNA: TGTGCCAGCAGCTTACGACTAGCGGGAGTTGGGTCCTACAATGAGCAGTTCTTC.

This clone was observed a single time. J is TRBJ2-3 and V is TRBV6-6; unclear D gene. Deletions cut 4 bases from V and 0 bases from J, with 11 bases between. Germline V gives CDR1 MNHNY, CDR2 SVGAGI (reference sequence). CDR3 size: 15 residues. This chain's CDR3 is CASSSPLASTDTQYF. CDR3 coding DNA: TGTGCCAGCAGTTCCCCCCTGGCCAGCACAGATACGCAGTATTTT.

The genes are TRBV7-2 and TRBJ2-1; D perhaps matches TRBD2 (6 bases). This CDR3 region has 13 residues. Germline V lookup: CDR1 SGHTA, CDR2 FQGNSA. Trimming removed 9 bases from V and 0 bases from J, with 9 bases in between. The CDR3, as DNA: TGTGCCAGTTCGGACTACTCCTACAATGAGCAGTTCTTC. This codes for CASSDYSYNEQFF.

The V call is TRBV19, the J call TRBJ1-5, with 8 bases matching TRBD1. CDR1 and CDR2 from the germline V gene are LNHDA and SQIVND (reference sequence). V gave up 7 bases and J gave up 4 bases; unmatched junction bases: 15. This CDR3 contains 17 residues. CDR3 DNA sequence: TGTGCCAGTACCAAAGGAACAGGGGGTGTTGGGAATCAGCCCCAGCATTTT. Translating gives CASTKGTGGVGNQPQHF.

The V gene is TRBV7-8, the J gene TRBJ2-1, with TRBD1 identical over 7 bases. Germline-derived CDR1 and CDR2 are SGHVS and FQNEAQ. The length of the CDR3 is 14 residues. With 6 bases clipped from V and 12 bases from J, the junction kept 14 bases outside the gene matches. The CDR3 DNA sequence: TGTGCCAGCAGTCAAACTCACAGGGGAACTGGGCAGTTCTTC. Translated: CASSQTHRGTGQFF.

This clone was counted between two and nine times. This chain uses TRBV6-6 with TRBJ1-3; a possible D gene is TRBD1 (6 bases). Germline lookup yields CDR1 MNHNY and CDR2 SVGAGI (reference sequence). Trimming cost V 6 bases and J 0 bases, with 15 bases left between them. The CDR3 totals 16 residues. The chain's CDR3 is CASSLDRTHSGNTIYF. In DNA form, the CDR3 reads TGTGCCAGCAGCCTAGACAGGACACACTCTGGAAACACCATATATTTT.

The genes are TRBV4-3 and TRBJ2-2; 8 positions match TRBD1. CDR1 LGHNA and CDR2 YSLEER come from the germline V gene. The CDR3 is 17 residues long. J was trimmed by 3 bases and V by 0 bases; bases with no gene match: 6. CDR3 region: CASSQDLDRDDTGELFF. The CDR3 DNA reads as TGCGCCAGCAGCCAAGATTTGGACAGGGACGACACCGGGGAGCTGTTTTTT.